This T cell receptor (beta chain) was recovered during a study of T cell changes during pregnancy in multiple sclerosis (dated by TCRdb to between 2017 and 2020). For the study in its entirety: The study examined how the T cell repertoire changed over the course of pregnancy in women with multiple sclerosis.

As regards this clone: Its antigen has not been determined. Per-base qualities were not stored, and no clone one base away is much larger.

The library was generated by the immunoSEQ multiplex PCR assay. This immuneACCESS table, as held by TCRdb, lists in-frame sequences with V and J called but not all clones. Of the missing ones, under half trace to an unresolved V gene in checked studies; the others have no known cause. This sample lists under 45,000 clones; 70% to 90% were detected once. The ten top clones hold 4.1% of the sample. The CDR3 spans 16 residues, from the cysteine through the phenylalanine. Only the CDR3 part of the read is kept: 48 bases, read in frame from the first base. In the germline V gene, CDR1 corresponds to MDHEN and CDR2 to SYDVKM. The trim is 2 bases for V and 0 bases for J, with a gap of 13 bases between the germline ends.

The chain uses TRBV28 and TRBJ1-1; tentative D gene TRBD1, with 6 bases matching. The receptor was derived from a female donor with multiple sclerosis, enrolled in a pregnancy study. The sequenced sample was CD8+ T cells from peripheral blood mononuclear cells, obtained in the first trimester of pregnancy. The CDR3 region reads CASSLPRGGMNTEAFF. At the DNA level, the sequence is TGTGCCAGCAGTTTACCCCGGGGGGGCATGAACACTGAAGCTTTCTTT.